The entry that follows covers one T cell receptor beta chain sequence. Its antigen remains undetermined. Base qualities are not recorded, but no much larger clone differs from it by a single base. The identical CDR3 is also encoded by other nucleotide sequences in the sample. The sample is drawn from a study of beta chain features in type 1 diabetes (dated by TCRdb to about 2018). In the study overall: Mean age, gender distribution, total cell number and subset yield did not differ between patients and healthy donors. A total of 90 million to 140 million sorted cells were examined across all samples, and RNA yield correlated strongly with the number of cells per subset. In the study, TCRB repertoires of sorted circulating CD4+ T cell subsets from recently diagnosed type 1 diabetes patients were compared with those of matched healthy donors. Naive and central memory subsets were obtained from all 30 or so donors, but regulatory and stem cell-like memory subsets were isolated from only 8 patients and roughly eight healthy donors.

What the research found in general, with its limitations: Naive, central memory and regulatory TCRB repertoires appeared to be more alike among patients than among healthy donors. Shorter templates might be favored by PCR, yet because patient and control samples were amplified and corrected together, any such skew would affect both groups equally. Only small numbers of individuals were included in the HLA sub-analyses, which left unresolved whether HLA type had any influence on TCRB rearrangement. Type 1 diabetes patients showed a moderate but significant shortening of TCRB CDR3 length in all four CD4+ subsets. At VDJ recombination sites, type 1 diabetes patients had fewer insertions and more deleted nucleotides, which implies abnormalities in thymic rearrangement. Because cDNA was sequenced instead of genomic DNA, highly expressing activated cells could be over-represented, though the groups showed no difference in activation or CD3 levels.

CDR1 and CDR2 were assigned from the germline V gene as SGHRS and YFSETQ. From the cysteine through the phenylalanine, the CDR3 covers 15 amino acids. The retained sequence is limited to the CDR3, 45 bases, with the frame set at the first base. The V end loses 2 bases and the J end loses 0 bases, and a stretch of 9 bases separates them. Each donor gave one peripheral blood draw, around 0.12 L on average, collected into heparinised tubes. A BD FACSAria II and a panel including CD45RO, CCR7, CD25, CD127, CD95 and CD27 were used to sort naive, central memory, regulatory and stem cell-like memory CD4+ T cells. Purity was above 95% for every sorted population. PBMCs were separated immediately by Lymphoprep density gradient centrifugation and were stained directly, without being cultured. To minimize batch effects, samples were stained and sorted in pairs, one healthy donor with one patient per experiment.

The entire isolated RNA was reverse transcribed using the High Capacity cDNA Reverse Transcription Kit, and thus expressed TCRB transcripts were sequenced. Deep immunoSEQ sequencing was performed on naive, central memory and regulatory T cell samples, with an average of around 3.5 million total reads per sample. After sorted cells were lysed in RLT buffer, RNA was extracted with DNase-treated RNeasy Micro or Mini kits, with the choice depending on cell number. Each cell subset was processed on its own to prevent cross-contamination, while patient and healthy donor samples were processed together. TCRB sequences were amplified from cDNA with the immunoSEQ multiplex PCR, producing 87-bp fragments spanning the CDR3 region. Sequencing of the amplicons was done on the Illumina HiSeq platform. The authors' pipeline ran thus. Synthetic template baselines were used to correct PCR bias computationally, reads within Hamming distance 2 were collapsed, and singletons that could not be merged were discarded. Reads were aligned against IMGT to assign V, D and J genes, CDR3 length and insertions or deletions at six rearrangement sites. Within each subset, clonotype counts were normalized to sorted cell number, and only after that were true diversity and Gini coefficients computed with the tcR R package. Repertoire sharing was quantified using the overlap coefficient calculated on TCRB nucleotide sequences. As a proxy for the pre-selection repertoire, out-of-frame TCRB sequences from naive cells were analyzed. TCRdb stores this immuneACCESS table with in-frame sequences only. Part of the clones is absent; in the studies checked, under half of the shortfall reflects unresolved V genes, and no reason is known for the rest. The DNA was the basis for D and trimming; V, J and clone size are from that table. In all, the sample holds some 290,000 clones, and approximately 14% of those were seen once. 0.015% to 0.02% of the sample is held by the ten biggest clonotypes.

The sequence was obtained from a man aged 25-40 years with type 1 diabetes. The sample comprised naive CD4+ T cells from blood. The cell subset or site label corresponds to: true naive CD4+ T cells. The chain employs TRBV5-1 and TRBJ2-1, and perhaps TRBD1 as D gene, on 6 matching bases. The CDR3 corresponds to CASSFGQSSYNEQFF. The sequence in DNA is TGCGCCAGCAGCTTTGGACAGAGCTCCTACAATGAGCAGTTCTTC.